This TCR beta chain was recovered during a study of T cell responses to AZD1222 COVID-19 vaccine (dated by TCRdb to about 2021). As for the study more broadly: AZD1222 recipients with second doses at about 4 weeks or about 12 weeks were pooled, because spike-specific TCR depth and breadth did not differ between schedules. Enrollment into the trials was organized by age into subgroups of 18-55, 56-69 and 70-plus years, and those subgroups contained roughly 150, 30 and 60 TCR-sequenced participants, respectively. TCR sequencing was performed for more than 230 trial participants, of whom about 200 were given two doses of AZD1222 and approximately 25 were given two doses of MenACWY control vaccine.

In the paper's terms, the time point label means: baseline before first vaccination. Vaccinee samples came from UK trials COV001 and COV002, including a single-blind randomized controlled phase 2/3 trial of AZD1222 (ChAdOx1 nCoV-19) in healthy adults. For TCRbeta chain sequencing, PBMC samples from trial participants were taken at day 0 and at day 28 after the second dose. Results and caveats for the whole study, not just this receptor: The whole spike protein was spanned by vaccine-associated CD4 TCRs, and dominant responses were seen in regions 160-218 and 743-854. Because no samples from the day 14 peak response were available, repertoires could be characterized only after the peak T cell response. The 56-69-year group was small, and its depth increase did not reach significance, likely because of low power. Conclusions about previously exposed vaccinees are limited because only a handful of AZD1222 recipients were SARS-CoV-2 seropositive at baseline. Nearly half of unique spike-specific TCRs reportedly recognized epitopes outside regions mutated in the B.1.351 and B.1.1.7 variants. Most participants were white British and females outnumbered males, and the authors suggested that clonal diversity may have been underestimated. After two AZD1222 doses, both the breadth and the depth of spike-specific TCRs were significantly higher than at day 0 and than in MenACWY recipients.

As concerns this clone: No antigen is known for it. No qualities accompany the bases; no much larger clone lies one base away.

Relative to germline, V is 4 bases shorter and J is 2 bases shorter, with 14 bases between their ends. The germline V gene (reference sequence) gives CDR1 as SGHNT and CDR2 as YYREEE. The CDR3 contains 15 residues, cysteine and phenylalanine counted. The read is trimmed to its CDR3 DNA, 45 bases read in frame from base 1. The CDR3 regions of human TCRbeta chains were analyzed by immunosequencing. The source study handled its data this way. Repertoire TCRs were checked for matches against a reference library of SARS-CoV-2-specific TCRs that had been generated using the MIRA antigen-specificity platform. Breadth was defined as the fraction of unique TCRs that were SARS-CoV-2-associated, and depth was defined as the fraction of total T cells that were SARS-CoV-2-associated. Each spike-specific TCR was assigned to its reactive spike region and to a CD4 or CD8 class using the MIRA data. Log10-transformed breadth and depth values were compared by one-way ANOVA with Sidak's multiple comparisons tests. Entries here come from immuneACCESS through TCRdb and include only in-frame sequences with V and J called. Some clones fail to appear in such tables; in the studies checked, an unresolved V gene covers under half of the shortfall, and the cause of the remainder is unknown. V, J and clone size derive from that table, while D and trimming were established from the DNA sequence. This sample is represented by some 130,000 clones; about 93% of them were singletons. The ten biggest clones cover roughly 5.9% of the sample.

The rearranged chain carries TRBV5-4 and TRBJ2-3; the D gene identity is not certain. Sequenced here: peripheral blood, sampled on day 0 of AZD1222 vaccination. This TCR was recovered from an adult in good health. The nucleotide sequence is given as TGTGCCAGCAGCCTCGCTAGGTCCTTCACAGATACGCAGTATTTT. The encoded protein is CASSLARSFTDTQYF.